The source of this T cell receptor (beta chain) is a study of T cell repertoires in cytomegalovirus infection. Study at large: Shared public TCR beta signatures pointed to both CMV infection and a matching HLA type.

This CDR3 region has 14 residues. CDR1 is SGHVS and CDR2 is FQNEAQ in the germline V gene. V trimming: 3 bases; J trimming: 6 bases; junction bases outside the gene matches: 6. At least ten counts were recorded for this clonotype. One entry per CDR3 protein, called by TCRdb with MiXCR from the reads. The sample lists 200,000 to 250,000 distinct CDR3 sequences, roughly 22% occurring once. The chain links TRBV7-8 to TRBJ1-1; 8 bases align to TRBD1. What was sequenced was CD8+ T cells from PBMCs. The source of this sequence is a human donor in good health (CMV status not recorded). Some clones in this sample may be carry-over from other donors' samples. In DNA, the CDR3 is TGTGCCAGCAGCTTCCGGACAGGGATGGCTGAAGCTTTCTTT. This encodes CASSFRTGMAEAFF.